What follows are 15 T cell receptor beta chains derived from one specimen sequenced in a study of T-cell memory formation after mild COVID-19. One entry per CDR3 protein, called by TCRdb with MiXCR from the 5' RACE reads. The sample has approximately 350,000 distinct CDR3 sequences, around 14% seen once. Sequencing was performed on PBMCs or a T cell subset sorted from them (not recorded which). The receptors shown here come from a man in his late teens or twenties who had mild COVID-19 (a few samples of this study predate the infection). Cell type and time point are not known.

The chain carries TRBV20-1 and TRBJ1-6; D remains unclear. Trimming left V 0 bases short and J 5 bases short, with 11 bases between. CDR1 and CDR2 (germline): DFQATT, SNEGSKA (reference sequence). The CDR3 consists of 15 residues. The CDR3 spells CSARDQTAHNSPLHF. The CDR3 nucleotides read TGCAGTGCTAGAGATCAAACAGCCCATAATTCACCCCTCCACTTT.

The chain uses TRBV2 and TRBJ1-3; D is unresolved. Germline assignment: CDR1 SNHLY and CDR2 FYNNEI. V was clipped by 5 bases and J by 10 bases, with 9 bases between them. The length of the CDR3 is 11 residues. CDR3 amino acids: CASSPGMTIYF. The CDR3 nucleotides are TGTGCCAGCAGTCCGGGGATGACCATATATTTT.

V gene TRBV21-1 combines with J gene TRBJ2-7; the listed D gene, TRBD1, was not tested against the DNA. TRBV21-1 is designated a pseudogene. This CDR3 is 14 amino acids long. The CDR3 nucleotides read TGTGCCAGCAGCAGATGGACAGGGAGGGTCGAGCAGTACGTC. Its translation is CASSRWTGRVEQYV.

The chain links TRBV5-1 to TRBJ1-1; unclear D gene. The germline V gene has CDR1 SGHRS and CDR2 YFSETQ. V dropped 0 bases and J dropped 0 bases, with 12 bases sitting between them. CDR3 length: 16 residues. CDR3 in amino acids: CASSLGPTEVNTEAFF. DNA for the CDR3: TGCGCCAGCAGCTTGGGTCCAACAGAGGTGAACACTGAAGCTTTCTTT.

The gene calls are TRBV18 and TRBJ2-7; D gene uncertain. Trimming left V 5 bases short and J 0 bases short, with 8 bases between. This CDR3 contains 13 residues. Germline V CDR1 and CDR2: KGHSH, LQKENI. The CDR3 DNA reads as TGTGCCAGCTCATCACAAAGCTCCTACGAGCAGTACGTC. It yields the protein CASSSQSSYEQYV.

This clonotype appeared many times. The chain combines TRBV5-1 with TRBJ2-1; TRBD2 matches 9 bases. The junction had 8 bases not matched to a gene; V was cut back by 1 base and J by 0 bases. Germline loops: CDR1 SGHRS, CDR2 YFSETQ. The CDR3 spans 18 residues. CDR3 loop: CASSLTLAGPSSYNEQFF. The CDR3 DNA sequence: TGCGCCAGCAGCTTGACGCTAGCGGGGCCTAGCTCCTACAATGAGCAGTTCTTC.

This clonotype was counted between two and nine times. The chain employs TRBV5-1 and TRBJ2-1; 7 nucleotides line up with TRBD1. The CDR3 loop spans 15 amino acids. The ends lost 9 bases at V and 4 bases at J; junction bases unmatched: 13. From germline, CDR1 is SGHRS and CDR2 YFSETQ. The CDR3 is CATRLIPGQYNEQFF. In nucleotides, the CDR3 is TGCGCCACCCGACTTATCCCGGGACAGTACAATGAGCAGTTCTTC.

This clonotype was observed a few times. This sequence joins TRBV6-5 and TRBJ1-5; 7 nucleotides agree with TRBD1. Germline lookup yields CDR1 MNHEY and CDR2 SVGAGI. V lost 2 bases, J lost 7 bases, and 5 bases stayed unmatched. The length of the CDR3 is 14 residues. The CDR3, as DNA: TGTGCCAGCAGTTACAAGGGGGCTCGGCAGCCCCAGCATTTT. Translated: CASSYKGARQPQHF.

The J gene is TRBJ2-3, the V gene TRBV10-3, with D tentatively TRBD2 (5 bases). This CDR3 is built from 16 residues. Trimming removed 3 bases at V and 2 bases at J, with 15 bases between. The germline V gene has CDR1 ENHRY and CDR2 SYGVKD. This chain's CDR3 is CAISETGSENTDTQYF. The CDR3 coding sequence is TGTGCCATCAGTGAAACGGGAAGCGAAAACACAGATACGCAGTATTTT.

This clonotype was counted a few times. This chain connects TRBV5-1 to TRBJ2-2; 7 bases agree with TRBD1. The ends lost 7 bases at V and 4 bases at J; junction bases unmatched: 10. From germline, CDR1 is SGHRS and CDR2 YFSETQ. CDR3 length: 15 amino acids. Written as DNA, the CDR3 is TGCGCCAGCTCCTATACCGACAGGGCCACCGGGGAGCTGTTTTTT. This encodes CASSYTDRATGELFF.

This clonotype was seen a few times. The genes are TRBV6-2 or TRBV6-3 and TRBJ2-5; 12 bases agree with TRBD2. V trimming: 2 bases; J trimming: 5 bases; junction bases outside the gene matches: 15. This CDR3 spans 19 amino acids. CDR1 MNHEY and CDR2 SVGEGT come from the germline V gene. The CDR3 DNA sequence: TGTGCCAGCAGTTACCCCGCTAGCGGGGGGGCCGAGAGTTCGGAGACCCAGTACTTC. Residues: CASSYPASGGAESSETQYF.

This sequence joins TRBV20-1 and TRBJ2-1; 9 bases are shared with TRBD1. Germline V CDR1 and CDR2: DFQATT, SNEGSKA (reference sequence). V lost 0 bases and J lost 9; bases outside the gene matches: 6. CDR3 length: 14 amino acids. CDR3 bases: TGCAGTGCTAGAGACCCCACAGGGGGCAGTGAGCAGTTCTTC. This sequence encodes CSARDPTGGSEQFF.

This clonotype was detected ten times or more. The chain employs TRBV3-1 and TRBJ1-6; D is ambiguous. This CDR3 is built from 16 residues. CDR1 LGHDT and CDR2 YNNKEL come from the germline V gene (reference sequence). V shed 0 bases and J shed 4 bases, with 10 bases lying between them. DNA for the CDR3: TGTGCCAGCAGCCAAGAAGGTGGCACTTATAATTCACCCCTCCACTTT. Amino acid sequence: CASSQEGGTYNSPLHF.

CDR3 loop: CASSWTGRETEAFF. The CDR3 bases are TGTGCCAGCAGCTGGACAGGGCGGGAAACTGAAGCTTTCTTT. This rearrangement joins TRBV11-2 to TRBJ1-1, with 8 bases identical to TRBD1. CDR3 length equals 14 residues. The V gene's germline CDR1 is SGHAT and CDR2 FQNNGV. The trim removed 4 bases at V and 5 bases at J, leaving 6 bases unmatched.

This clonotype was seen at least ten times. The chain uses TRBV11-2 and TRBJ2-3; D not certain. The CDR3 contains 11 residues. V lost 1 base to trimming and J lost 14 bases, with 10 bases between them. Looked up from germline, CDR1 is SGHAT and CDR2 is FQNNGV. In DNA form, the CDR3 reads TGTGCCAGCAGCTTAGGTAGAAGGTTGTATTTT. Protein: CASSLGRRLYF.